This TCR beta chain was identified during a study of T-cell reconstitution after alpha-beta-depleted transplantation in children. CDR3 length: 11 amino acids. Germline CDR1 and CDR2: SGHTA and FQGNSA. V lost 4 bases and J lost 6, with 4 bases in between. There are many counts of this clonotype. As yet, its antigen is unknown. Study-wide points: T-cell numbers and diversity one year post-transplant derived largely from freshly generated T cells. Reports say that about two months after transplant, the alpha-beta T cells came out of several hundred graft clones that had expanded. Some patients' high day-60 TCRbeta diversity was attributed to recipient cells surviving conditioning.

This sample's TCRbeta library carried unique molecular identifier barcodes. TCRdb re-derived calls from the PCR reads in MiXCR, one entry per CDR3 protein. This table holds 200,000 to 250,000 distinct CDR3 sequences, roughly a tenth found once. This TCR was sampled from a child younger than two with acute myeloid leukemia, due to receive a stem cell transplant. The source was PBMCs, collected before TCRalphabeta/CD19-depleted stem cell transplant. The chain joins TRBV7-2 to TRBJ2-1; D unclear. CDR3 sequence: CASSSINEQFF. CDR3 DNA sequence: TGTGCCAGCAGCTCCATCAATGAGCAGTTCTTC.